Below are 21 T cell receptor beta chains sequenced from a single sample in a study of immune evolution from preneoplasia to lung adenocarcinoma. TCRdb's copy holds only in-frame clones and misses some; the assay was immunoSEQ multiplex PCR. The sample includes 9,500 to 13,000 clones, 82% of them seen just once. Sequencing input: FFPE minimally invasive lung adenocarcinoma tissue. Receptors originate from a person aged 70 to 80 with lung adenocarcinoma.

A few counts support this clone. V and J are TRBV9 and TRBJ2-3; weak D call: TRBD1 (5 bases). CDR3 length: 15 amino acids. In germline, CDR1 is SGDLS, CDR2 YYNGEE. V shed 4 bases and J shed 1 base, with 13 bases lying between them. CDR3 in amino acids: CASSPRTGGTDTQYF. CDR3 sequence (DNA): TGTGCCAGCAGCCCCCGAACAGGCGGCACAGATACGCAGTATTTT.

This clone was seen only a few times. The chain carries TRBV5-1 and TRBJ2-7, with D perhaps assigned TRBD1 or TRBD2 (5 bases each). From germline, CDR1 is SGHRS and CDR2 YFSETQ. CDR3 size: 16 residues. V lost 4 bases, J lost 5 bases, and 22 bases lay in between. CDR3 nucleotides: TGCGCCAGCAGCCGAGATGGGACCACACGCTTGGACGAGCAGTACTTC. Translating it yields CASSRDGTTRLDEQYF.

The chain employs TRBV28 and TRBJ2-7; 11 bases are a match to TRBD1. J gave up 2 bases and V 5 bases, and 5 bases lay outside the gene matches. The germline V gene has CDR1 MDHEN and CDR2 SYDVKM. The CDR3 totals 15 residues. For the CDR3, the DNA is TGTGCCAGCAGTCGTCTGGGACAGGGGGCCTACGAGCAGTACTTC. As protein: CASSRLGQGAYEQYF.

The chain is built from TRBV7-2 and TRBJ1-4; TRBD1 aligns across 7 bases. Germline CDR1 SGHTA, CDR2 FQGNSA. V lost 5 bases and J lost 4; bases outside the gene matches: 13. This CDR3 is built from 17 residues. CDR3 nucleotides: TGTGCCAGCAGCCAGGGGGGCCAAAGGGGAGGTAATGAAAAACTGTTTTTT. Its translation: CASSQGGQRGGNEKLFF.

This chain connects TRBV7-3 to TRBJ2-1; unclear D gene. Germline values: CDR1 SGHTA, CDR2 FQGTGA. The CDR3 has 15 amino acids. V lost 5 bases, J lost 5 bases, and 16 bases lay in between. CDR3 protein: CASSPSSRTNNEQFF. The CDR3 nucleotides read TGTGCCAGCAGCCCCAGTTCCCGGACCAACAATGAGCAGTTCTTC.

As DNA, the CDR3 is TGTGCCAGCAGTAAGAGGGGTTTCGCTGAAGCTTTCTTT. This translates into CASSKRGFAEAFF. The chain uses TRBV7-8 and TRBJ1-1; D might be TRBD1 (5 bases). From germline, CDR1 is SGHVS and CDR2 FQNEAQ. Trimming took off 6 bases at V and 6 bases at J, with 14 bases between the two ends. The CDR3 runs to 13 residues. Complete variable domain (other parts from reference TRBV7-8 and TRBJ1-1): GAGVSQSPRYKVAKRGQDVALRCDPISGHVSLFWYQQALGQGPEFLTYFQNEAQLDKSGLPSDRFFAERPEGSVSTLKIQRTQQEDSAVYLCASSKRGFAEAFFGQGTRLTVV.

The rearrangement links TRBV15 to TRBJ2-7, with D maybe TRBD1 (7 bases). The CDR3 consists of 13 residues. Germline CDR1 and CDR2: LNHNV and YYDKDF (reference sequence). With 0 bases removed from V and 7 bases from J, the gap between germline ends came to 10 bases. The CDR3 nucleotides read TGTGCCACCAGCAGAGACCCAGGGGGGGAGCAGTACTTC. It encodes CATSRDPGGEQYF.

The chain is built from TRBV19 and TRBJ2-7; 9 nucleotides line up with TRBD1. Germline V CDR1 and CDR2: LNHDA, SQIVND (reference sequence). The junction had 7 bases not matched to a gene; V was cut back by 2 bases and J by 5 bases. The CDR3 is 15 amino acids. In DNA form, the CDR3 reads TGTGCCAGTAGTATACCAGGGACAGGGTTCGACGAGCAGTACTTC. It encodes CASSIPGTGFDEQYF. The variable domain in full, completed from reference TRBV19 and TRBJ2-7, reads DGGITQSPKYLFRKEGQNVTLSCEQNLNHDAMYWYRQDPGQGLRLIYYSQIVNDFQKGDIAEGYSVSREKKESFPLTVTSAQKNPTAFYLCASSIPGTGFDEQYFGPGTRLTVT.

The chain employs TRBV29-1 and TRBJ1-4; D might be TRBD1 (5 bases). The V gene lost 6 bases and the J gene lost 7 bases, with 12 bases spanning the gap. CDR3 size: 12 residues. Germline CDR1 and CDR2: SQVTM and ANQGSEA. CDR3 sequence (DNA): TGCAGCGTCGGACACAATGCTGAAAAACTGTTTTTT. Its protein is CSVGHNAEKLFF.

The V call is TRBV9, the J call TRBJ1-4; D unclear. Trimming cost V 0 bases and J 0 bases, with 6 bases left between them. The CDR3 extends over 15 amino acids. CDR1 SGDLS and CDR2 YYNGEE come from the germline V gene. In DNA form, the CDR3 reads TGTGCCAGCAGCGTAGGTGGGTCAACTAATGAAAAACTGTTTTTT. This codes for CASSVGGSTNEKLFF.

The rearrangement uses TRBV7-3 and TRBJ2-1; 10 nucleotides align to TRBD1. The V gene end was trimmed by 5 bases and the J gene end by 8 bases; junction bases not matched to a gene: 12. The CDR3 has 16 residues. Germline V gene lookup returns CDR1 SGHTA and CDR2 FQGTGA. CDR3 sequence reads: CASSLSRDRGVDEQFF. The CDR3 DNA is TGTGCCAGCAGCCTCTCCAGGGACAGGGGAGTAGATGAGCAGTTCTTC.

This clone has only one observation. J is TRBJ1-6 and V is TRBV10-3, with 7 bases identical to TRBD1. This CDR3 contains 14 residues. The ends lost 6 bases at V and 14 bases at J; junction bases unmatched: 13. Germline CDR1 is ENHRY and CDR2 is SYGVKD. CDR3: CAIRPGQMSSALHF. DNA for the CDR3: TGTGCCATCAGGCCGGGACAGATGAGTTCGGCCCTCCACTTT.

The rearrangement uses TRBV5-1 and TRBJ1-1, with TRBD1 identical over 7 bases. Trimming removed 5 bases from V and 2 bases from J; junction bases left unmatched: 6. Germline V gene lookup returns CDR1 SGHRS and CDR2 YFSETQ. The CDR3 extends over 14 amino acids. CDR3 DNA: TGCGCCAGCAGGCGTACAGGGGATAACACTGAAGCTTTCTTT. Its protein is CASRRTGDNTEAFF.

V is TRBV18 and J is TRBJ1-4; unclear D gene. This CDR3 comprises 16 residues. In germline, CDR1 is KGHSH, CDR2 LQKENI. Trimming removed 2 bases from V and 5 bases from J, with 15 bases in between. In DNA, the CDR3 is TGTGCCAGCTCACCATTGACCGGGCCACAGAATGAAAAACTGTTTTTT. Translation: CASSPLTGPQNEKLFF.

Only one count was recorded for this clone. The DNA for the CDR3 is TGTGCCAGCAGTACAGGGGTCCAAGAGACCCAGTACTTC. This translates into CASSTGVQETQYF. The gene calls are TRBV6-6 and TRBJ2-5, with 7 bases fitting TRBD1. CDR1 is MNHNY, CDR2 SVGAGI, per germline (reference sequence). J gave up 1 base and V 5 bases, and 1 base lay outside the gene matches. The CDR3 extends over 13 amino acids.

This chain connects TRBV5-4 to TRBJ2-3; D remains ambiguous. This CDR3 contains 15 residues. Germline-derived CDR1 and CDR2 are SGHNT and YYREEE (reference sequence). Between the trimmed V and J ends, which lost 0 bases and 0 bases, there was a span of 8 bases. The CDR3 DNA sequence: TGTGCCAGCAGCTTGGAGAAACGGAGCACAGATACGCAGTATTTT. Translating it yields CASSLEKRSTDTQYF. The full variable domain, with the rest looked up from reference TRBV5-4 and TRBJ2-3, is ETGVTQSPTHLIKTRGQQVTLRCSSQSGHNTVSWYQQALGQGPQFIFQYYREEENGRGNFPPRFSGLQFPNYSSELNVNALELDDSALYLCASSLEKRSTDTQYFGPGTRLTVL.

The J gene is TRBJ2-1, the V gene TRBV11-2; TRBD1 aligns across 8 bases. This CDR3 region has 19 residues. From germline, CDR1 is SGHAT and CDR2 FQNNGV. The trim removed 4 bases at V and 6 bases at J, leaving 20 bases unmatched. DNA for the CDR3: TGTGCCAGCAGCTCCTATAGGACAGGGCGGGGTATAAGGGCCAATGAGCAGTTCTTC. Translation: CASSSYRTGRGIRANEQFF. The whole variable domain, filled in from reference TRBV11-2 and TRBJ2-1, reads EAGVAQSPRYKIIEKRQSVAFWCNPISGHATLYWYQQILGQGPKLLIQFQNNGVVDDSQLPKDRFSAERLKGVDSTLKIQPAKLEDSAVYLCASSSYRTGRGIRANEQFFGPGTRLTVL.

V usage is TRBV6-5 and J usage is TRBJ2-7, with 7 positions matching TRBD1. In germline, CDR1 is MNHEY, CDR2 SVGAGI. The CDR3 covers 15 residues. J lost 1 base, V lost 8 bases, and 11 bases had no gene match. The CDR3 spells CASQRQGLSSYEQYF. The CDR3 nucleotides read TGTGCCAGCCAAAGACAGGGCTTATCTTCCTACGAGCAGTACTTC.

The chain recombines TRBV5-8 with TRBJ2-1; D gene uncertain. CDR3 length equals 12 residues. Germline V gives CDR1 SGHTS, CDR2 YDEGEE. Trimming took off 3 bases at V and 8 bases at J, with 9 bases between the two ends. The CDR3: CASSYTFYEQFF. The CDR3 DNA follows: TGTGCCAGCAGCTACACGTTTTATGAGCAGTTCTTC.

The chain employs TRBV11-1 and TRBJ2-1; 12 bases are a match to TRBD2. Trimming took 5 bases from V and 7 from J; bases not matched to a gene: 6. The CDR3 loop spans 15 amino acids. Looked up from germline, CDR1 is SGHAT and CDR2 is FQDESV (reference sequence). CDR3 sequence (DNA): TGTGCCAGCAGCCGACTAGCGGGAGTAATAAATGAGCAGTTCTTC. Translated: CASSRLAGVINEQFF.

Only a few counts were recorded for this clone. The chain combines TRBV5-1 with TRBJ1-2, with D maybe TRBD1 (5 bases). The CDR3 totals 15 residues. Per the germline V gene, CDR1 is SGHRS and CDR2 is YFSETQ. Trimming took off 0 bases at V and 7 bases at J, with 16 bases between the two ends. DNA of the CDR3: TGCGCCAGCAGCTTGGATCCAGGGTCCCTATCTGGCTACACCTTC. This encodes CASSLDPGSLSGYTF.